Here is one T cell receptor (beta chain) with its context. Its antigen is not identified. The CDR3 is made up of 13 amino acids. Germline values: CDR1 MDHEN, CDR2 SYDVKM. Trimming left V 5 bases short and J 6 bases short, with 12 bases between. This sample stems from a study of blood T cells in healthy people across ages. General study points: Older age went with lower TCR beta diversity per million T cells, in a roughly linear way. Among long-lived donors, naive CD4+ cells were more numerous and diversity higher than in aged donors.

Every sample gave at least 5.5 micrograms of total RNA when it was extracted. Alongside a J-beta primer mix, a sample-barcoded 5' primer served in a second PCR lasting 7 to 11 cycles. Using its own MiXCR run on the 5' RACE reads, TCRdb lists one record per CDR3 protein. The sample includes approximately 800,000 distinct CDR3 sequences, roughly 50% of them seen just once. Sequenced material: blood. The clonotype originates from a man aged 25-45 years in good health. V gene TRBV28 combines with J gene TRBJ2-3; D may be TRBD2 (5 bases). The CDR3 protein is CASSGNGGDTQYF. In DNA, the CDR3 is TGTGCCAGCAGTGGAAACGGCGGGGATACGCAGTATTTT.